This TCR beta chain emerged from a study of blood T cell repertoires in COVID-19. The protocol was immunoSEQ multiplex PCR, while the TCRdb copy is restricted to in-frame clones and leaves out a portion. This sample has 430,000 or so clones, with around nine tenths found just once. This CDR3 region has 12 residues. The V end lost 6 bases, the J end lost 9 bases, and 9 bases lay between the germline ends. CDR1 is PRHDT, CDR2 FYEKMQ, per germline (reference sequence). The TCR originated in a woman younger than 30 who had been exposed to COVID-19. This sequence joins TRBV13 and TRBJ1-6; possible D gene TRBD1, 6 bases. Sequencing input: PBMCs or T cells enriched from blood (not recorded which). The CDR3 protein is CASRTGISPLHF. The CDR3 coding sequence is TGTGCCAGCAGGACAGGAATTTCACCCCTCCACTTT.